This T cell receptor (beta chain) was sequenced for a study of T cell responses to AZD1222 COVID-19 vaccine. Study overall: Analyses pooled second doses at about 4 or about 12 weeks.

Germline V gene data show CDR1 as LNHDA and CDR2 as SQIVND (reference sequence). The CDR3 contains 14 residues. V was cut by 3 bases and J by 9 bases, with 17 bases left in between. The data were produced by immunoSEQ multiplex PCR, yet TCRdb's version contains in-frame clones alone and is incomplete. The table has approximately 160,000 clones, approximately 89% seen once. The V and J genes are TRBV19 and TRBJ2-5, with D possibly matching TRBD1 (6 bases). Sequencing was performed on peripheral blood, taken on day 0 of AZD1222 vaccination. The clonotype comes from an adult in good health. The CDR3 reads CASSIGLGAGAQYF. The CDR3 nucleotides are TGTGCCAGTAGTATCGGTCTGGGAGCAGGGGCCCAGTACTTC.